This entry lists 19 T cell receptor beta chains sequenced from one sample in a study of shared clonotypes between healthy human individuals. Selected positively for CCR7 and CD45RO-negative, naive CD8 cells excluded terminally differentiated effector memory CD45RA+ cells. Only in-frame clones appear in the TCRdb table, and some are missing; sequencing was by immunoSEQ multiplex PCR. The data contain hundreds of thousands of clones, 80% to 95% of them singletons. The sample consisted of naive CD8+ T cells sorted from blood. The receptor set was obtained from a young man in good health.

The chain carries TRBV6-1 and TRBJ2-7, with 9 bases aligning to TRBD1. The germline CDR1 and CDR2 sequences are MNHNS and SASEGT. The CDR3 totals 15 residues. V dropped 6 bases and J dropped 3; count of bases not matched to a gene: 9. DNA of the CDR3: TGTGCCAGCAGGGAGGACAGGGGCGGAAGCTACGAGCAGTACTTC. It is translated as CASREDRGGSYEQYF.

The rearrangement links TRBV5-1 to TRBJ1-4; D remains ambiguous. V lost 1 base and J 0 bases, leaving 10 bases between the germline ends. Germline V gene data show CDR1 as SGHRS and CDR2 as YFSETQ. The CDR3 runs 16 residues. The CDR3 region has the DNA TGCGCCAGCAGCTTGATGACGGGAACAACTAATGAAAAACTGTTTTTT. Its translation: CASSLMTGTTNEKLFF.

This clone was seen a handful of times. The rearrangement joins TRBV2 to TRBJ2-3; D is undetermined. Germline V CDR1 and CDR2: SNHLY, FYNNEI. This CDR3 has 13 amino acids. V was pared by 5 bases and J by 0 bases, with 6 bases between. The DNA for the CDR3 is TGTGCCAGCAGTTCAGCTAGCACAGATACGCAGTATTTT. It yields the protein CASSSASTDTQYF.

The chain uses TRBV27 and TRBJ2-6; the D gene is possibly TRBD2 (5 bases). The length of the CDR3 is 14 residues. Germline-derived CDR1 and CDR2 are MNHEY and SMNVEV (reference sequence). V was clipped by 3 bases and J by 2 bases, with 5 bases between them. This CDR3 is CASSFGTGANVLTF. CDR3 coding DNA: TGTGCCAGCAGTTTCGGGACTGGGGCCAACGTCCTGACTTTC. Supplemented by reference TRBV27 and TRBJ2-6, the full variable domain reads EAQVTQNPRYLITVTGKKLTVTCSQNMNHEYMSWYRQDPGLGLRQIYYSMNVEVTDKGDVPEGYKVSRKEKRNFPLILESPSPNQTSLYFCASSFGTGANVLTFGAGSRLTVL.

DNA for the CDR3: TGCGCCAGCGTCGGGGTAAGCAATCAGCCCCAGCATTTT. The encoded protein is CASVGVSNQPQHF. This chain links TRBV10-2 with TRBJ1-5; no firm D call. This CDR3 spans 13 amino acids. Germline CDR1 WSHSY, CDR2 SAAADI. Deletions cut 8 bases from V and 1 base from J, with 9 bases between.

This clone has just one count. The junction does not match germline at one end; this may be a read error. The rearrangement links TRBV6-1 to TRBJ2-2, with D possibly matching TRBD1 (6 bases). Germline CDR1 reads MNHNS; CDR2 reads SASEGT. The CDR3 contains 16 residues. DNA for the CDR3: TGTGCCAGCAGGGAAGCCGGGACAAAGAACACCGGGGAGCTGTTTTTT. Translation gives CASREAGTKNTGELFF.

The V and J genes are TRBV11-2 and TRBJ2-3; no clear D. Between the trimmed V and J ends, which lost 7 bases and 0 bases, there was a span of 8 bases. Germline V gives CDR1 SGHAT, CDR2 FQNNGV. The CDR3 length is 13 residues. The CDR3 spells CASKGTSTDTQYF. In nucleotides, the CDR3 is TGTGCCAGCAAGGGAACTAGCACAGATACGCAGTATTTT.

The chain links TRBV7-3 to TRBJ2-3; D unclear. Germline CDR1 reads SGHTA; CDR2 reads FQGTGA. The V end lost 0 bases, the J end lost 0 bases, and 13 bases lay between the germline ends. This CDR3 spans 17 amino acids. The CDR3 DNA reads as TGTGCCAGCAGCTTAACGGGTAGGGCGGATAGCACAGATACGCAGTATTTT. The encoded protein is CASSLTGRADSTDTQYF.

The V gene is TRBV9, the J gene TRBJ1-1; 12 bases line up with TRBD1. Trimming took 1 base from V and 0 from J; bases not matched to a gene: 7. This CDR3 region has 18 residues. The V gene's germline CDR1 is SGDLS and CDR2 YYNGEE. CDR3 sequence reads: CASSVPTGTGGLNTEAFF. The CDR3 DNA reads as TGTGCCAGCAGCGTACCTACCGGGACAGGGGGCCTGAACACTGAAGCTTTCTTT.

The rearrangement joins TRBV12-5 to TRBJ2-1; 14 nucleotides line up with TRBD2. Per the germline V gene, CDR1 is LGHNT and CDR2 is FRNRAP. The junction had 27 bases not matched to a gene; V was cut back by 7 bases and J by 4 bases. The CDR3 loop spans 23 amino acids. The CDR3 here is CASAPPGLGTGVTSGRVYNEQFF. CDR3 bases: TGTGCTAGTGCCCCCCCCGGGCTAGGGACAGGGGTGACTAGCGGGAGGGTGTACAATGAGCAGTTCTTC. The entire variable domain, with the rest obtained from reference TRBV12-5 and TRBJ2-1, is as follows: DARVTQTPRHKVTEMGQEVTMRCQPILGHNTVFWYRQTMMQGLELLAYFRNRAPLDDSGMPKDRFSAEMPDATLATLKIQPSEPRDSAVYFCASAPPGLGTGVTSGRVYNEQFFGPGTRLTVL.

The CDR3, as DNA: TGTGCCAGCAGTCTTATATCATCTGGCTATGGCTACACCTTC. This sequence encodes CASSLISSGYGYTF. The chain has TRBV27 and TRBJ1-2; no reliable D call. This CDR3 has 14 residues. V was clipped by 5 bases and J by 4 bases, with 14 bases between them. Germline V CDR1 and CDR2: MNHEY, SMNVEV (reference sequence).

CDR3: CASSSDRDHTNTEAFF. DNA of the CDR3: TGTGCCAGCAGTTCAGACAGGGATCACACGAACACTGAAGCTTTCTTT. The rearrangement uses TRBV27 and TRBJ1-1, with 7 nucleotides matching TRBD1. The germline gives CDR1 MNHEY, CDR2 SMNVEV (reference sequence). This CDR3 is built from 16 residues. Trimming took 4 bases from V and 1 from J; bases not matched to a gene: 9.

V usage is TRBV2 and J usage is TRBJ1-5; D is perhaps TRBD1 (6 bases). Germline loops: CDR1 SNHLY, CDR2 FYNNEI. Trimming shortened V by 6 bases and J by 6 bases, and 15 bases separated the two germline ends. CDR3 length: 14 residues. The CDR3 coding sequence is TGTGCCAGCAGGGAGATACAGGGTTCTCAGCCCCAGCATTTT. Its protein product is CASREIQGSQPQHF. Full variable domain (rest looked up from reference TRBV2 and TRBJ1-5): EPEVTQTPSHQVTQMGQEVILRCVPISNHLYFYWYRQILGQKVEFLVSFYNNEISEKSEIFDDQFSVERPDGSNFTLKIRSTKLEDSAMYFCASREIQGSQPQHFGDGTRLSIL.

A word on this clone: A far larger clone differs by one base, so this is likely a read error. Different DNA sequences within this sample yield the same CDR3. This sequence joins TRBV19 and TRBJ2-1, with D unresolved. The CDR3 sequence is 15 residues long. Deletions cut 1 base from V and 9 bases from J, with 16 bases between. The V gene's germline CDR1 is LNHDA and CDR2 SQIVND (reference sequence). The CDR3 DNA follows: TGTGCCAGTAGTATAGGATTAGCCCTTTCTCTTGAGCAGTTCTTC. As protein: CASSIGLALSLEQFF.

The chain employs TRBV6-5 and TRBJ1-5, with D tentatively TRBD1 (6 bases). Trimming pared 6 bases from V and 4 bases from J, leaving 16 bases between. This CDR3 is 15 amino acids long. Germline CDR1 reads MNHEY; CDR2 reads SVGAGI. CDR3 in DNA: TGTGCCAGCAGCCGGGAGGGGGGTTGGAATCAGCCCCAGCATTTT. Protein product: CASSREGGWNQPQHF.

The CDR3 nucleotides are TGCGCCAGCAGCCCTAATTCGGAGCGAACGGAGCAGTTCTTC. Its protein is CASSPNSERTEQFF. The chain carries TRBV4-3 and TRBJ2-1; D is unresolved. There are 14 residues in the CDR3. Germline values: CDR1 LGHNA, CDR2 YSLEER. V lost 4 bases and J 10 bases, leaving 17 bases between the germline ends.

The chain has TRBV19 and TRBJ2-1, with TRBD1 matching 8 bases. V was pared by 6 bases and J by 3 bases, with 7 bases of the junction left unmatched. CDR1 LNHDA and CDR2 SQIVND come from the germline V gene (reference sequence). The CDR3 has 15 amino acids. CDR3 DNA: TGTGCCAGTAGCTCCGGGACAGGTGGCTACAATGAGCAGTTCTTC. Protein sequence: CASSSGTGGYNEQFF.

The gene calls are TRBV5-6 and TRBJ2-2; D gene uncertain. This CDR3 spans 13 amino acids. V lost 4 bases and J lost 4, with 8 bases in between. Germline CDR1 SGHDT, CDR2 YYEEEE. The CDR3 sequence: CASSARITGELFF. CDR3 nucleotide sequence: TGTGCCAGCAGCGCGCGTATCACCGGGGAGCTGTTTTTT. The full variable domain, its missing parts supplied by reference TRBV5-6 and TRBJ2-2, is DAGVTQSPTHLIKTRGQQVTLRCSPKSGHDTVSWYQQALGQGPQFIFQYYEEEERQRGNFPDRFSGHQFPNYSSELNVNALLLGDSALYLCASSARITGELFFGEGSRLTVL.

V gene TRBV19 combines with J gene TRBJ2-7; the D is unclear. Between the trimmed V and J ends, which lost 8 bases and 2 bases, there was a span of 10 bases. This CDR3 region has 12 residues. Germline V gene sequence: CDR1 LNHDA, CDR2 SQIVND (reference sequence). The CDR3 bases are TGTGCCAGTGGCAATGATCCCTACGAGCAGTACTTC. It encodes CASGNDPYEQYF.